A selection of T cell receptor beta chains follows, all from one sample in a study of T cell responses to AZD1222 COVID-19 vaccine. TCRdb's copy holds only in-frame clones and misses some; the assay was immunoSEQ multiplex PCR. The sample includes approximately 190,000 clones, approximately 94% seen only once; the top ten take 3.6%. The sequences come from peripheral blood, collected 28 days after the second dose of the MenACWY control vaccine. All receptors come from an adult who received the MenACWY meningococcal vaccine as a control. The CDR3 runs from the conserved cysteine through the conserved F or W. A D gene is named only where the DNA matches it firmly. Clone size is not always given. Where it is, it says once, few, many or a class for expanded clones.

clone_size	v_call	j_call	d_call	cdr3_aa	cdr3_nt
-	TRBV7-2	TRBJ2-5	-	CASSLRGEGETQYF	TGTGCCAGCAGCTTAAGGGGAGAAGGGGAGACCCAGTACTTC
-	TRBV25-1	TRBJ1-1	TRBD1	CASSGPGTGNTEAFF	TGTGCCAGCAGTGGCCCCGGGACAGGGAACACTGAAGCTTTCTTT
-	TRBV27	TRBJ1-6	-	CASSFSGLGLGSPLHF	TGTGCCAGCAGTTTCTCGGGACTCGGGCTGGGTTCACCCCTCCACTTT
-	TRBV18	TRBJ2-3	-	CASSPTTDTQYF	TGTGCCAGCTCTCCGACCACAGATACGCAGTATTTT
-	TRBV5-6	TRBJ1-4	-	CASSLNQGYTNEKLFF	TGTGCCAGCAGCTTAAATCAGGGGTATACTAATGAAAAACTGTTTTTT
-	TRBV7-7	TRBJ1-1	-	CASSLAKGSEAFF	TGTGCTAGCAGCTTAGCGAAGGGAAGTGAAGCTTTCTTT
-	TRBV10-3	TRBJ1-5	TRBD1	CAISDEGADKQPQHF	TGTGCCATCAGTGATGAGGGGGCGGATAAACAGCCCCAGCATTTT
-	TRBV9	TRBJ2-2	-	CASSVFGRGNTGELFF	TGTGCCAGCAGCGTATTTGGACGGGGTAACACCGGGGAGCTGTTTTTT
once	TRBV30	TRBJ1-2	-	CAWSVSFSDGYTF	TGTGCCTGGAGTGTAAGTTTTTCCGATGGCTACACCTTC
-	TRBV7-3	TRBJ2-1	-	CASSLRSGGSSYNEQFF	TGTGCCAGCAGCTTACGGTCTGGCGGCAGCTCCTACAATGAGCAGTTCTTC